The clone carrying this TCR beta chain was observed many times. Its target is unknown. The data belong to a study of T cells after yellow fever vaccination. TCRdb reprocessed the 5' RACE reads via MiXCR and lists one record per CDR3 protein. In the table there are roughly 120,000 distinct CDR3 sequences, roughly 7.9% of which are singletons. Whole-study findings and limits: The study re-detected most primary-vaccination clones after the booster (96% CD4, roughly 85% CD8).

The CDR3 has 13 amino acids. Trimming removed 3 bases at V and 3 bases at J, with 6 bases between. CDR1 and CDR2 from the germline V gene are PRHDT and FYEKMQ (reference sequence). This receptor was taken from a young man who received the YFV17D yellow fever vaccine. The rearrangement links TRBV13 to TRBJ2-1; possible D gene TRBD2, 6 bases. Source: CD4+ T cells sorted from PBMCs, taken about 49 days after the first yellow fever vaccination. CDR3 loop: CASSLTSYNEQFF. The CDR3 DNA reads as TGTGCCAGCAGCTTGACTAGCTACAATGAGCAGTTCTTC.